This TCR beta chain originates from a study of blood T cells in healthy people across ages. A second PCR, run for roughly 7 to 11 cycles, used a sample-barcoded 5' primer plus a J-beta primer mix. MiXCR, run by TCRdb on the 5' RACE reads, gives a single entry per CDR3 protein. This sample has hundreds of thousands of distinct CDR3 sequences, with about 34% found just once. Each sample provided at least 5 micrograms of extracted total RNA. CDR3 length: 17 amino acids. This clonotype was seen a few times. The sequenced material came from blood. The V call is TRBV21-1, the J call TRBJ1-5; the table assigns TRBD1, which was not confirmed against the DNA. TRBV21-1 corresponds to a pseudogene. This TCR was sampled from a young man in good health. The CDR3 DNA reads TGTGCCAGCAGCAAAGGGATAGGGGGCAAGGGCAATCAGCCCCAGCATTTT. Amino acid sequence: CASSKGIGGKGNQPQHF.